Sequencing of this TCR beta chain was carried out in a study of naive and memory T cell subsets. The beta constant-region primer was an equimolar mix of two oligonucleotides covering TRBC1 and TRBC2. Four rounds of PCR amplified the ligated cDNA using nested alpha and beta constant-region primers plus SP2. TCRdb redid the calling of the UMI-ligation and nested PCR reads with MiXCR, one entry per CDR3 protein. In the table there are over 110,000 distinct CDR3 sequences, approximately 20% of which are singletons. Overnight CMV lysate stimulation of fresh PBMCs defined donor CMV status by CD4+ IFNgamma. After CD4 positive bead selection, the CD4-negative fraction gave CD8 T cells. Details on this clonotype: Antigen specificity is unknown.

General study points: A few larger clonotypes appeared in naive repertoires, especially CD8, possibly memory cells re-expressing CD45RA.

The specimen sequenced was naive CD8+ T cells from blood. This receptor was identified in a human donor in good health.

The CDR3 DNA reads as TGTGCCAGCAGAGAGAGCGGCAATGAGCAGTTCTTC. It yields the protein CASRESGNEQFF. This chain links TRBV6-2 or TRBV6-3 with TRBJ2-1, with a tentative D call TRBD2 (5 bases). Germline CDR1 is MNHEY and CDR2 is SVGEGT. The CDR3 length is 12 residues. V was cut by 6 bases and J by 6 bases, with 9 bases left in between.